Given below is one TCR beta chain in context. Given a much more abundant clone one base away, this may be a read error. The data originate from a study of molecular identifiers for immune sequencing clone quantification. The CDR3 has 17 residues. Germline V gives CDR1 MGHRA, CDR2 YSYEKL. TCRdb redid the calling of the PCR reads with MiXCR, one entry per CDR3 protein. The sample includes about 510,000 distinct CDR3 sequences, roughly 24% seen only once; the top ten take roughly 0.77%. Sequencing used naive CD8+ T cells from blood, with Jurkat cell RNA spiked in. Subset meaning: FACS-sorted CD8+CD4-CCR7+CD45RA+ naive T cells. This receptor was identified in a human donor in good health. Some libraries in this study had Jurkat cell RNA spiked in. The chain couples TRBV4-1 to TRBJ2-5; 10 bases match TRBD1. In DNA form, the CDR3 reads TGCGCCAGCGGCCAAGAACAACCCGGGACAGGGGCCGAGACCCAGTACTTC. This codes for CASGQEQPGTGAETQYF.